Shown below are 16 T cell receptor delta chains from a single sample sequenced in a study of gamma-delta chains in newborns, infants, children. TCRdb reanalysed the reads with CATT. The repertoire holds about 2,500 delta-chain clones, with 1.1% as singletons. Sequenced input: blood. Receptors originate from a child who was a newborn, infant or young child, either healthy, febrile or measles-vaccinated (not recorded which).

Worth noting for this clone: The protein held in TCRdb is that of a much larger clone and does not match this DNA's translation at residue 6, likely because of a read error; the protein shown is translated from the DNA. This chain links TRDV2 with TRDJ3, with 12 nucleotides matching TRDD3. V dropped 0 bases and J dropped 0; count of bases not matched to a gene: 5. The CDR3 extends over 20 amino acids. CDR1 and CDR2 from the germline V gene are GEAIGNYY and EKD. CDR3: CACDTALGDTRSWDTRQMFF. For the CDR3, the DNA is TGTGCCTGTGACACCGCACTGGGGGATACCCGCTCCTGGGACACCCGACAGATGTTTTTC.

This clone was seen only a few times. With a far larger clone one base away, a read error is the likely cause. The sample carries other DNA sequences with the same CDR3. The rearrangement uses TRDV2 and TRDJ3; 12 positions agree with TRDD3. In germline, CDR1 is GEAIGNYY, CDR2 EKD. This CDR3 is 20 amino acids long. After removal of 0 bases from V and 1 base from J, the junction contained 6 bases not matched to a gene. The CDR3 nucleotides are TGTGCCTGTGACACCTACTGGGGGATACCACGATCCTGGGACACCCGACAGATGTTTTTC. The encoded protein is CACDTYWGIPRSWDTRQMFF.

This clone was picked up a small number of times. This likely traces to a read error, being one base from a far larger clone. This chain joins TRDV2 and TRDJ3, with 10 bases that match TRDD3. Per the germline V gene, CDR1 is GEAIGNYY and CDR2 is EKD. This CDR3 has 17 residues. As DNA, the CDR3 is TGTGCCTGTGACATACTGGGGGATTCCTGGGACGCCCGACAGATGTTTTTC. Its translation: CACDILGDSWDARQMFF.

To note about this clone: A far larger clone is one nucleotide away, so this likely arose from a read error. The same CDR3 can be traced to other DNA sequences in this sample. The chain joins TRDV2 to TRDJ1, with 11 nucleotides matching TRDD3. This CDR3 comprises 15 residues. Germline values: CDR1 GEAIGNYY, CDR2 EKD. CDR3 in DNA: TGTGCTTGTGATGGACTGGGGGATAACACCGATAAACTCATCTTT. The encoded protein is CACDGLGDNTDKLIF.

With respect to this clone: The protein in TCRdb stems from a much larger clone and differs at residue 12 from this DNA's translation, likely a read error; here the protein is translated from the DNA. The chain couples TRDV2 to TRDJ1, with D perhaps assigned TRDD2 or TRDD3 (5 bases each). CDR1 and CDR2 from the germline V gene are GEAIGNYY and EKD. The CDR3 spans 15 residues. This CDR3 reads CACDTVGAYTDELIF. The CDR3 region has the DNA TGTGCCTGTGACACCGTTGGGGCCTACACCGATGAACTCATCTTT.

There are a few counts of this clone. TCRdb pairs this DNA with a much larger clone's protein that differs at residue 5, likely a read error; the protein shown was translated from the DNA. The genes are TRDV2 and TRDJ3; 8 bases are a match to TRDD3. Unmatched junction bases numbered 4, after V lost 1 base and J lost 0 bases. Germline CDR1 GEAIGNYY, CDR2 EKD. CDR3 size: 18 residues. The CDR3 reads CACDTLGGRSWDTRQMFF. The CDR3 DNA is TGTGCCTGTGACACACTGGGGGGTCGCTCCTGGGACACCCGACAGATGTTTTTC.

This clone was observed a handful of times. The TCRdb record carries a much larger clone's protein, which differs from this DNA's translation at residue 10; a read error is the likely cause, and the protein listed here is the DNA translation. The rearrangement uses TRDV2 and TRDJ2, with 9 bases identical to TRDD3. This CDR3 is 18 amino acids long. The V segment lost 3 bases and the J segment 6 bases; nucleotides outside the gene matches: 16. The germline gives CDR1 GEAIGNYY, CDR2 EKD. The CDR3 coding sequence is TGTGCCTGTGACCCTTGTACTGGGGGACACGATCACCCAGCACAACTCTTCTTT. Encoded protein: CACDPCTGGHDHPAQLFF.

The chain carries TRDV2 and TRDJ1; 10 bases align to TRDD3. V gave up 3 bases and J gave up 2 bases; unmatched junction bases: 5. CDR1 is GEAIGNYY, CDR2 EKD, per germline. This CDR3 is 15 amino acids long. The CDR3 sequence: CACDPVLGDTDKLIF. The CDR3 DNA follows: TGTGCCTGTGACCCCGTACTGGGGGATACCGATAAACTCATCTTT.

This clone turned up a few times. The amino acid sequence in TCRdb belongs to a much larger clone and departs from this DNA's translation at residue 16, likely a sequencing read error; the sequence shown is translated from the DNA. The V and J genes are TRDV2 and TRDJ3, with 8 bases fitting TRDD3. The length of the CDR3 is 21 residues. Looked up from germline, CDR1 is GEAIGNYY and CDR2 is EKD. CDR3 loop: CACDVLGVRRPSSWDIRQMFF. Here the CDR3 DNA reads TGTGCCTGTGATGTACTGGGGGTTCGCCGTCCTAGCTCCTGGGACATCCGACAGATGTTTTTC.

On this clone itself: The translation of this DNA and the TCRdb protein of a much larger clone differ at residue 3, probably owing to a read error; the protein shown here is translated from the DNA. The CDR3 protein is CAFDTVGDTAQLFF. The CDR3 nucleotides are TGTGCCTTTGACACCGTGGGGGATACAGCACAACTCTTCTTT. The genes are TRDV2 and TRDJ2; the match to TRDD3 covers 8 bases. CDR3 size: 14 residues. CDR1 and CDR2 (germline): GEAIGNYY, EKD.

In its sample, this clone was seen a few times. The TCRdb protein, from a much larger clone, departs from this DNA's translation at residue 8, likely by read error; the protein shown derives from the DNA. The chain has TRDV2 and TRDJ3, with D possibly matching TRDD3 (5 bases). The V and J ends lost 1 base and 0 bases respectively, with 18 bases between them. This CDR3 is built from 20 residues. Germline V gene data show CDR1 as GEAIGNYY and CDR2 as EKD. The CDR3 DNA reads TGTGCCTGTGACACAATGTACCGGGGGGCAAGCTCCTGGGACACCCGACAGATGTTTTTC. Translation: CACDTMYRGASSWDTRQMFF.

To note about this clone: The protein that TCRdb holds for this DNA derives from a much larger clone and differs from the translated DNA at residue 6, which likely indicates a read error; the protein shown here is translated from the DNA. The CDR3 loop is CACDTVGYDSWDTRQMFF. The CDR3 region has the DNA TGTGCCTGTGACACTGTGGGATACGACTCCTGGGACACCCGACAGATGTTTTTC. The V gene is TRDV2, the J gene TRDJ3; TRDD3 matches at 8 bases. The CDR3 is 18 amino acids. V shed 1 base and J 0 bases; nucleotides not matched to a gene: 4. The germline gives CDR1 GEAIGNYY, CDR2 EKD.

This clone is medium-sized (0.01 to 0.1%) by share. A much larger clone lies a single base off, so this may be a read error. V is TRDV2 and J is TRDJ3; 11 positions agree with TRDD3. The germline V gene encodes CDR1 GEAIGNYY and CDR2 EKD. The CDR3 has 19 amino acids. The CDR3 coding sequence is TGTGCCTGTGACCCATTACTGGGGGATAATCCCTGGGACACCCGACAGGTGTTTTTC. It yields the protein CACDPLLGDNPWDTRQVFF.

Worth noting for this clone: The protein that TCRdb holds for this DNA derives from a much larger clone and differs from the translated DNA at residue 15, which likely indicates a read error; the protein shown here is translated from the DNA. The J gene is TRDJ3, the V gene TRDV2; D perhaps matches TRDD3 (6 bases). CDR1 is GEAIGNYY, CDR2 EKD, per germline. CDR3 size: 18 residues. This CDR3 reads CACDTVGGSSWDTRRMFF. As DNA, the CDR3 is TGTGCCTGTGACACCGTGGGGGGGAGCTCCTGGGACACCCGACGGATGTTTTTC.

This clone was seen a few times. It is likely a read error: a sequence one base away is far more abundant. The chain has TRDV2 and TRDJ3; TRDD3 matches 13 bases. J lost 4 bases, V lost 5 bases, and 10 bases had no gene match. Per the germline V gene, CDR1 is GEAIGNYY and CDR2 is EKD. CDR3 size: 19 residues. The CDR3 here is CACGRVLGDTRWDTRQMFF. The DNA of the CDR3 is TGTGCCTGTGGCAGGGTACTGGGGGATACGCGGTGGGACACCCGACAGATGTTTTTC.

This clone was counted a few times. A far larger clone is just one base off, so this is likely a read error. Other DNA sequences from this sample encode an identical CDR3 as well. The CDR3 sequence: CACDPLGGYSWDTRQMFF. CDR3 coding DNA: TGTGCCTGTGACCCTCTGGGGGGATACTCCTGGGACACCCGACAGATGTTTTTC. The gene calls are TRDV2 and TRDJ3, with 8 nucleotides matching TRDD3. Trimming took 3 bases from V and 0 from J; bases not matched to a gene: 6. This CDR3 has 18 residues. Germline CDR1 reads GEAIGNYY; CDR2 reads EKD.